Following are 9 T cell receptor beta chains from one sample sequenced in a study of T cell responses to AZD1222 COVID-19 vaccine. The repertoire was sequenced with immunoSEQ multiplex PCR; TCRdb's copy has only in-frame clones and lacks some. The sample has roughly 90,000 clones, roughly 87% seen once. The source was peripheral blood, collected 28 days after the second AZD1222 dose. All receptors derive from an adult who received the AZD1222 COVID-19 vaccine.

The chain joins TRBV30 to TRBJ1-6; TRBD1 might be the D (6 bases). Trimming took off 2 bases at V and 9 bases at J, with 11 bases between the two ends. CDR3 length equals 13 residues. Germline assignment: CDR1 GTSNPN and CDR2 SVGIG (reference sequence). Here the CDR3 DNA reads TGTGCCTGGAGTCAGGGGCCGGCTTCACCCCTCCACTTT. It is translated as CAWSQGPASPLHF.

CDR3 DNA sequence: TGTGCCTGGAGTGAGCAGCGGGGGGGCTGGGAGCAGTTCTTC. Its translation: CAWSEQRGGWEQFF. This rearrangement joins TRBV30 to TRBJ2-1; 10 bases line up with TRBD2. V was clipped by 1 base and J by 10 bases; unmatched bases: 7. The CDR3 contains 14 residues. Germline CDR1 reads GTSNPN; CDR2 reads SVGIG (reference sequence).

This chain connects TRBV5-4 to TRBJ1-1, with no clear D. The CDR3 extends over 14 amino acids. The V and J ends lost 3 bases and 0 bases respectively, with 9 bases between them. CDR1 and CDR2 (germline): SGHNT, YYREEE (reference sequence). This CDR3 is CASSSVQMNTEAFF. The CDR3 nucleotides read TGTGCCAGCAGCTCCGTTCAGATGAACACTGAAGCTTTCTTT. The whole variable domain, remainder taken from reference TRBV5-4 and TRBJ1-1, is ETGVTQSPTHLIKTRGQQVTLRCSSQSGHNTVSWYQQALGQGPQFIFQYYREEENGRGNFPPRFSGLQFPNYSSELNVNALELDDSALYLCASSSVQMNTEAFFGQGTRLTVV.

This rearrangement joins TRBV2 to TRBJ2-2; D uncertain. Trimming cost V 6 bases and J 1 base, with 9 bases left between them. The germline V gene has CDR1 SNHLY and CDR2 FYNNEI. This CDR3 comprises 14 residues. The CDR3 loop reads CASRARENTGELFF. The CDR3 coding sequence is TGTGCCAGCAGAGCTAGGGAGAACACCGGGGAGCTGTTTTTT. Full variable domain (outside the CDR3, taken from reference TRBV2 and TRBJ2-2): EPEVTQTPSHQVTQMGQEVILRCVPISNHLYFYWYRQILGQKVEFLVSFYNNEISEKSEIFDDQFSVERPDGSNFTLKIRSTKLEDSAMYFCASRARENTGELFFGEGSRLTVL.

The genes are TRBV5-4 and TRBJ2-3, with TRBD2 matching 10 bases. The CDR3 runs 16 residues. The germline gives CDR1 SGHNT, CDR2 YYREEE (reference sequence). V shed 4 bases and J 2 bases; nucleotides not matched to a gene: 7. The CDR3 protein is CASSELAGPPTDTQYF. The CDR3, as DNA: TGTGCCAGCAGCGAACTAGCGGGGCCGCCCACAGATACGCAGTATTTT. The full variable domain, in which reference TRBV5-4 and TRBJ2-3 provide the parts outside the CDR3, is ETGVTQSPTHLIKTRGQQVTLRCSSQSGHNTVSWYQQALGQGPQFIFQYYREEENGRGNFPPRFSGLQFPNYSSELNVNALELDDSALYLCASSELAGPPTDTQYFGPGTRLTVL.

This chain links TRBV19 with TRBJ1-1, with D uncertain. The ends were cut back, 2 bases at V and 8 bases at J, with 6 bases in the middle. The CDR3 loop spans 11 amino acids. Per germline, CDR1 LNHDA and CDR2 SQIVND (reference sequence). The CDR3 protein is CASSIPFEAFF. DNA for the CDR3: TGTGCCAGTAGTATACCATTCGAAGCTTTCTTT. Variable domain in full (rest from reference TRBV19 and TRBJ1-1): DGGITQSPKYLFRKEGQNVTLSCEQNLNHDAMYWYRQDPGQGLRLIYYSQIVNDFQKGDIAEGYSVSREKKESFPLTVTSAQKNPTAFYLCASSIPFEAFFGQGTRLTVV.

The V and J genes are TRBV7-9 and TRBJ1-1; D call uncertain. V lost 2 bases and J lost 5, with 12 bases in between. Germline CDR1 SEHNR, CDR2 FQNEAQ (reference sequence). This CDR3 is 14 amino acids long. This CDR3 is CASSLRWQSTEAFF. The CDR3, as DNA: TGTGCCAGCAGCTTACGATGGCAGTCAACTGAAGCTTTCTTT.

The V gene is TRBV19, the J gene TRBJ1-1, with 7 bases matching TRBD1. Trimming removed 3 bases from V and 5 bases from J; junction bases left unmatched: 9. In germline, CDR1 is LNHDA, CDR2 SQIVND (reference sequence). The CDR3 runs to 15 residues. The CDR3 spells CASSMGQRGTTEAFF. CDR3 DNA: TGTGCCAGTAGTATGGGACAGCGGGGAACTACTGAAGCTTTCTTT.

V and J are TRBV7-3 and TRBJ2-3; D is unresolved. The CDR3 is 13 amino acids. The germline V and J ends were trimmed by 4 bases and 0 bases, with 5 bases remaining between them. From germline, CDR1 is SGHTA and CDR2 FQGTGA. The CDR3 reads CASSSGSTDTQYF. The CDR3 DNA follows: TGTGCCAGCAGCTCGGGTAGCACAGATACGCAGTATTTT.